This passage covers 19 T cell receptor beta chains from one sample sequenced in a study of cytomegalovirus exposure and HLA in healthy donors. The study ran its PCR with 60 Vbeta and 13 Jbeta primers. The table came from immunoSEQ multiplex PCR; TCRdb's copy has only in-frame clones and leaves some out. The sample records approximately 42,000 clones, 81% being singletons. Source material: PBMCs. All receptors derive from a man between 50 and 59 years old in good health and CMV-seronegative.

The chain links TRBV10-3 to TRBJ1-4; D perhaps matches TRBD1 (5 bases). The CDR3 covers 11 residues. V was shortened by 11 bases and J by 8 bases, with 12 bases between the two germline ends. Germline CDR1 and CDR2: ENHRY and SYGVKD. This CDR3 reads CAGGDGEKLFF. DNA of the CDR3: TGTGCCGGGGGGGACGGGGAAAAACTGTTTTTT.

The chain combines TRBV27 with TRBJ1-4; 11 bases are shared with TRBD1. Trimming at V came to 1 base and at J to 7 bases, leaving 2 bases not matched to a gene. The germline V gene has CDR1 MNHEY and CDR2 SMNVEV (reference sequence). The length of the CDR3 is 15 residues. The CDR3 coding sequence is TGTGCCAGCAGTTTATGGGGGACAGGGGGTGAAAAACTGTTTTTT. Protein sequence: CASSLWGTGGEKLFF.

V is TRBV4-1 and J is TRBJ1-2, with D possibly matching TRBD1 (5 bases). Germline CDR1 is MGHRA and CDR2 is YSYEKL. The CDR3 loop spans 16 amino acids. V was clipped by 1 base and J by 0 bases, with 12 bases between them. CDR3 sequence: CASSQGGGEANYGYTF. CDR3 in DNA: TGCGCCAGCAGCCAAGGTGGGGGGGAGGCTAACTATGGCTACACCTTC.

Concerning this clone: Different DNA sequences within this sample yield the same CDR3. The CDR3 DNA is TGTGCCAGCAGCTTAGCTGGTCCTAGCTCCTACAATGAGCAGTTCTTC. Its protein is CASSLAGPSSYNEQFF. V usage is TRBV11-3 and J usage is TRBJ2-1; D unclear. The CDR3 is 16 residues long. The germline V gene has CDR1 SGHNT and CDR2 YENEEA. V was cut by 1 base and J by 0 bases, with 10 bases left in between.

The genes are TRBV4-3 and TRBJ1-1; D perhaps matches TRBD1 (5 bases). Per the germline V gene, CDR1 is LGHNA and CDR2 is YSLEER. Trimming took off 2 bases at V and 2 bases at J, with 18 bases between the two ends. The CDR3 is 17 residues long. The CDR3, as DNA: TGCGCCAGCAGCCAAAACGGACACATCAGACCTAACACTGAAGCTTTCTTT. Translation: CASSQNGHIRPNTEAFF.

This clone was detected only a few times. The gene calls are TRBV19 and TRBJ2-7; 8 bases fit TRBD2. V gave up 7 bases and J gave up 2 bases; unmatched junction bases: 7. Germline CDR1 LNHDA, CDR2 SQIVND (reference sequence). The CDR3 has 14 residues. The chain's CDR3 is CASTGGRTPYEQYF. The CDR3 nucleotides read TGTGCCAGTACCGGCGGGAGGACCCCCTACGAGCAGTACTTC. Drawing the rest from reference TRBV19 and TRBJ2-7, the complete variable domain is DGGITQSPKYLFRKEGQNVTLSCEQNLNHDAMYWYRQDPGQGLRLIYYSQIVNDFQKGDIAEGYSVSREKKESFPLTVTSAQKNPTAFYLCASTGGRTPYEQYFGPGTRLTVT.

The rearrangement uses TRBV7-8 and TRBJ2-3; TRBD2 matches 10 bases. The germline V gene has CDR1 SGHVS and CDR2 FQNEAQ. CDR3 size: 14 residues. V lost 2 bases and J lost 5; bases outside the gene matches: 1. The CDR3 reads CASSLSGRGDTQYF. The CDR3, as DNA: TGTGCCAGCAGCTTAAGCGGGAGGGGAGATACGCAGTATTTT.

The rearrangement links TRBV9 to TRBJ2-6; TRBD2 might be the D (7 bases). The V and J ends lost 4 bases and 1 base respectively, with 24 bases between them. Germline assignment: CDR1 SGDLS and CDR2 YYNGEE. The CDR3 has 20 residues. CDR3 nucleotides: TGTGCCAGCAGCCCCCAAGGGGGAGGGCGGTTAGGATCTGGGGCCAACGTCCTGACTTTC. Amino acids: CASSPQGGGRLGSGANVLTF.

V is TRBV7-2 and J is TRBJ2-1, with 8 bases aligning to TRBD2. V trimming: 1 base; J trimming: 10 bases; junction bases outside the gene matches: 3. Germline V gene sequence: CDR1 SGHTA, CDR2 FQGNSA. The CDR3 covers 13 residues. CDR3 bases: TGTGCCAGCAGCTTAGATCGGGAGGGCGAGCAGTTCTTC. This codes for CASSLDREGEQFF.

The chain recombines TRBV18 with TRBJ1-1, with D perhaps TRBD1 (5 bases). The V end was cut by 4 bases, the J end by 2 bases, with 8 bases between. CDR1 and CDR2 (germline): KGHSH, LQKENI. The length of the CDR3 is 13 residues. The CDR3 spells CASSRGANTEAFF. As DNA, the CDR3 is TGTGCCAGCTCACGTGGGGCAAACACTGAAGCTTTCTTT. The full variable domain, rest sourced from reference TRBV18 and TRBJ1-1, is NAGVMQNPRHLVRRRGQEARLRCSPMKGHSHVYWYRQLPEEGLKFMVYLQKENIIDESGMPKERFSAEFPKEGPSILRIQQVVRGDSAAYFCASSRGANTEAFFGQGTRLTVV.

CDR3 bases: TGTGCCTGGAGTTCACAGACGAACTATGGCTACACCTTC. Protein product: CAWSSQTNYGYTF. This chain joins TRBV30 and TRBJ1-2, with D unclear. Germline CDR1 and CDR2: GTSNPN and SVGIG (reference sequence). V was clipped by 2 bases and J by 2 bases, with 9 bases between them. This CDR3 comprises 13 residues.

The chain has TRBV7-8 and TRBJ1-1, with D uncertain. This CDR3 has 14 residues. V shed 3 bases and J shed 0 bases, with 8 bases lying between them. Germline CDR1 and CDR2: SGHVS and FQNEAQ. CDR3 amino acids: CASSFRRLNTEAFF. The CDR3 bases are TGTGCCAGCAGCTTCCGGCGGCTGAACACTGAAGCTTTCTTT. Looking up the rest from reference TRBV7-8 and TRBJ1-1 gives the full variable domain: GAGVSQSPRYKVAKRGQDVALRCDPISGHVSLFWYQQALGQGPEFLTYFQNEAQLDKSGLPSDRFFAERPEGSVSTLKIQRTQQEDSAVYLCASSFRRLNTEAFFGQGTRLTVV.

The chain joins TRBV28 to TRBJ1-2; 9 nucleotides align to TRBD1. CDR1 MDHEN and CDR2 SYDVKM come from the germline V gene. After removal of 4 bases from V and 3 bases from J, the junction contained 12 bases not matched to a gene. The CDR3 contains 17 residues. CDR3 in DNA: TGTGCCAGCAGTTCTCAAACCGGGACAGGGCCGTACTATGGCTACACCTTC. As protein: CASSSQTGTGPYYGYTF.

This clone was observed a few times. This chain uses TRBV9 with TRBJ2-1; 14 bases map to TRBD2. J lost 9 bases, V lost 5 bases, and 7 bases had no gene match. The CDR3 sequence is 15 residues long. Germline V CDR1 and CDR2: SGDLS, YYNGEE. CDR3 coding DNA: TGTGCCAGCAGTTGGGGGACTAGCGGGAGTGTTGAGCAGTTCTTC. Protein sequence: CASSWGTSGSVEQFF.

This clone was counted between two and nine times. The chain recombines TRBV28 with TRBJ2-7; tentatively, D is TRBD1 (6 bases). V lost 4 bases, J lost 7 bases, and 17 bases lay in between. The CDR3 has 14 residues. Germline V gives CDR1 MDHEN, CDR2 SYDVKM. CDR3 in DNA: TGTGCCAGCAGTTACATTGGGGGCTCGGGTGAGCAGTACTTC. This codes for CASSYIGGSGEQYF. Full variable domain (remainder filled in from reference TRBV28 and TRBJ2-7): DVKVTQSSRYLVKRTGEKVFLECVQDMDHENMFWYRQDPGLGLRLIYFSYDVKMKEKGDIPEGYSVSREKKERFSLILESASTNQTSMYLCASSYIGGSGEQYFGPGTRLTVT.

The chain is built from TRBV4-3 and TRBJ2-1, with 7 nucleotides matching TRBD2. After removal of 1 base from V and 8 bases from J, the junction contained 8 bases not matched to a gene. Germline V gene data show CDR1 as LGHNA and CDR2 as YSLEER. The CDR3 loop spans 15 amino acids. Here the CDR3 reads CASSQVRTRSHEQFF. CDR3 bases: TGCGCCAGCAGCCAAGTACGGACTAGGAGTCATGAGCAGTTCTTC.

The CDR3 region is CASSEGQGPYNEQFF. CDR3 in DNA: TGTGCCAGCAGCGAGGGACAGGGTCCATACAATGAGCAGTTCTTC. The chain carries TRBV9 and TRBJ2-1, with 9 positions matching TRBD1. The CDR3 runs to 15 residues. The germline CDR1 and CDR2 sequences are SGDLS and YYNGEE. V shed 3 bases, J shed 4 bases, and the junction held 5 bases outside the gene matches.

DNA for the CDR3: TGTGCCAGCAGCCCCCCAGGCACAGATACGCAGTATTTT. It encodes CASSPPGTDTQYF. The rearrangement links TRBV6-5 to TRBJ2-3, with D unclear. Germline CDR1 is MNHEY and CDR2 is SVGAGI. V was clipped by 6 bases and J by 1 base, with 8 bases between them. This CDR3 spans 13 amino acids.

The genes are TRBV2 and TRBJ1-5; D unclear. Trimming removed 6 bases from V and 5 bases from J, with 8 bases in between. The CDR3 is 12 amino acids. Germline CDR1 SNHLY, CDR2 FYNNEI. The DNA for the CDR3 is TGTGCCAGCAGGGGCACGTATCAGCCCCAGCATTTT. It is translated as CASRGTYQPQHF.